One sample yielded the 26 T cell receptor beta chains listed below, sequenced in a study of blood T cell repertoires in COVID-19. Method: immunoSEQ multiplex PCR; TCRdb's copy keeps in-frame clones and lacks some. The repertoire holds more than 100,000 clones, with around four fifths as singletons. The source material was PBMCs or T cells enriched from blood (not recorded which). Receptors were obtained from a man aged 40-49 years with acute COVID-19.

The rearrangement uses TRBV7-9 and TRBJ1-5; D gene uncertain. The ends were cut back, 5 bases at V and 3 bases at J, with 14 bases in the middle. Germline assignment: CDR1 SEHNR and CDR2 FQNEAQ (reference sequence). This CDR3 has 15 residues. The CDR3 loop is CASSPDGLYNQPQHF. The CDR3 DNA sequence: TGTGCCAGCAGCCCCGACGGACTATACAATCAGCCCCAGCATTTT.

This clone was observed a single time. The gene calls are TRBV12-5 and TRBJ1-4; TRBD1 matches 10 bases. The V gene end was trimmed by 7 bases and the J gene end by 10 bases; junction bases not matched to a gene: 9. The CDR3 spans 14 residues. Germline-derived CDR1 and CDR2 are LGHNT and FRNRAP. CDR3 nucleotides: TGTGCTAGTGCCTTCGGACAGGGGGAGGCAAAACTGTTTTTT. It translates to CASAFGQGEAKLFF.

In its sample, this clone was seen many times. V usage is TRBV5-1 and J usage is TRBJ2-2; 10 bases align to TRBD2. CDR3 length equals 16 residues. V shed 3 bases, J shed 7 bases, and the junction held 9 bases outside the gene matches. CDR1 and CDR2 from the germline V gene are SGHRS and YFSETQ. The DNA of the CDR3 is TGCGCCAGCAGCTCCTCTAGCGGGGGCGGGAGCGGGGAGCTGTTTTTT. It codes for CASSSSSGGGSGELFF.

This sequence joins TRBV19 and TRBJ2-4; 7 bases agree with TRBD2. The ends lost 5 bases at V and 6 bases at J; junction bases unmatched: 4. From germline, CDR1 is LNHDA and CDR2 SQIVND (reference sequence). The CDR3 spans 13 residues. The DNA of the CDR3 is TGTGCCAGTAGTGCTAGCGGAATAAACATTCAGTACTTC. Its translation: CASSASGINIQYF.

The CDR3 spells CATRGLTEAFF. DNA of the CDR3: TGTGCCACCAGGGGGCTGACTGAAGCTTTCTTT. The gene calls are TRBV6-5 and TRBJ1-1; 8 bases map to TRBD1. Losses at the gene ends were 10 bases for V and 5 bases for J; bases not matched to a gene: 3. CDR1 MNHEY and CDR2 SVGAGI come from the germline V gene. The CDR3 extends over 11 amino acids.

The chain has TRBV3-1 (or the pseudogene TRBV3-2) and TRBJ2-1, with TRBD2 matching 11 bases. This CDR3 has 17 amino acids. The junction had 9 bases not matched to a gene; V was cut back by 4 bases and J by 4 bases. The germline CDR1 and CDR2 sequences are LGHDT and YNNKEL (reference sequence). This chain's CDR3 is CASSPRTGTSGYNEQFF. The CDR3 coding sequence is TGTGCCAGCAGCCCCAGAACTGGGACTAGCGGTTACAATGAGCAGTTCTTC.

In DNA, the CDR3 is TGTGCCAGCAGCCAAGACCCGACAGGTTATAGCAATCAGCCCCAGCATTTT. It specifies CASSQDPTGYSNQPQHF. V and J are TRBV3-1 (or the pseudogene TRBV3-2) and TRBJ1-5, with D possibly being TRBD1 (6 bases). Trimming left V 0 bases short and J 0 bases short, with 12 bases between. The CDR3 sequence is 17 residues long. Germline V lookup: CDR1 LGHDT, CDR2 YNNKEL (reference sequence).

CDR3 coding DNA: TGTGCCAGCAGCTCCAGGGACGAGCAGTACTTC. Its protein is CASSSRDEQYF. The V and J genes are TRBV7-9 and TRBJ2-7; D might be TRBD1 (5 bases). This CDR3 is 11 amino acids long. V lost 4 bases, J lost 5 bases, and 6 bases lay in between. Looked up from germline, CDR1 is SEHNR and CDR2 is FQNEAQ (reference sequence).

This clone was detected a few times. The gene calls are TRBV19 and TRBJ2-2; 7 nucleotides match TRBD2. V trimming: 9 bases; J trimming: 7 bases; junction bases outside the gene matches: 14. Germline loops: CDR1 LNHDA, CDR2 SQIVND (reference sequence). The CDR3 runs 15 residues. The CDR3 DNA reads TGTGCCAGCGGGGGGAGGGAAGGAAAATACGGGGAGCTGTTTTTT. Residues: CASGGREGKYGELFF.

This sequence joins TRBV5-8 and TRBJ1-1, with TRBD1 identical over 7 bases. The CDR3 has 13 residues. The germline V gene encodes CDR1 SGHTS and CDR2 YDEGEE. V dropped 0 bases and J dropped 4; count of bases not matched to a gene: 0. The DNA of the CDR3 is TGTGCCAGCAGCTTGGACAGGGGCACTGAAGCTTTCTTT. Protein product: CASSLDRGTEAFF. Together with reference TRBV5-8 and TRBJ1-1, the CDR3 gives the full variable domain: EAGVTQSPTHLIKTRGQQATLRCSPISGHTSVYWYQQALGLGLQFLLWYDEGEERNRGNFPPRFSGRQFPNYSSELNVNALELEDSALYLCASSLDRGTEAFFGQGTRLTVV.

The chain carries TRBV5-6 and TRBJ1-1, with D perhaps matching TRBD1 (6 bases). Germline lookup yields CDR1 SGHDT and CDR2 YYEEEE. The CDR3 runs 14 residues. Trimming pared 4 bases from V and 1 base from J, leaving 11 bases between. CDR3 sequence reads: CASSDGQPNTEAFF. In nucleotides, the CDR3 is TGTGCCAGCAGCGACGGACAGCCGAACACTGAAGCTTTCTTT.

The CDR3 DNA follows: TGTGCCACCTCCTTTGTGACAGCCTCTGGAAACACCATATATTTT. This sequence encodes CATSFVTASGNTIYF. This chain links TRBV21-1 with TRBJ1-3; TRBD1, the table's D call, was not compared with the DNA. TRBV21-1 is listed as a pseudogene. The CDR3 runs 15 residues.

The chain links TRBV7-9 to TRBJ1-2, with TRBD1 as a possible D gene (5 bases). The germline gives CDR1 SEHNR, CDR2 FQNEAQ (reference sequence). The CDR3 contains 13 residues. Trimming removed 1 base from V and 6 bases from J, with 9 bases in between. CDR3 bases: TGTGCCAGCAGCTTAGACAGGCGCGATGGCTACACCTTC. Its protein product is CASSLDRRDGYTF.

This clone was recorded only once. The chain combines TRBV11-2 with TRBJ1-3, with TRBD1 identical over 7 bases. The CDR3 contains 16 residues. V lost 7 bases and J lost 0; bases outside the gene matches: 9. Germline V gene lookup returns CDR1 SGHAT and CDR2 FQNNGV. CDR3 sequence reads: CASTRDRLSSGNTIYF. Written as DNA, the CDR3 is TGTGCCAGCACCCGGGACAGACTAAGCTCTGGAAACACCATATATTTT.

The chain has TRBV18 and TRBJ1-1; 9 bases line up with TRBD1. Germline values: CDR1 KGHSH, CDR2 LQKENI. This CDR3 has 16 amino acids. After removal of 3 bases from V and 1 base from J, the junction contained 6 bases not matched to a gene. DNA of the CDR3: TGTGCCAGCTCACCGGGACAGGGCGCCGGGAACACTGAAGCTTTCTTT. Translation: CASSPGQGAGNTEAFF.

The rearrangement uses TRBV7-9 and TRBJ2-2; 11 bases fit TRBD2. The V gene end was trimmed by 5 bases and the J gene end by 3 bases; junction bases not matched to a gene: 2. From germline, CDR1 is SEHNR and CDR2 FQNEAQ (reference sequence). The CDR3 contains 15 residues. CDR3: CASSQLAGDTGELFF. Written as DNA, the CDR3 is TGTGCCAGCAGCCAACTAGCGGGAGACACCGGGGAGCTGTTTTTT.

This clone was seen a single time. The chain couples TRBV28 to TRBJ1-2; D perhaps matches TRBD1 (6 bases). This CDR3 has 11 residues. Trimming took off 11 bases at V and 5 bases at J, with 12 bases between the two ends. The germline gives CDR1 MDHEN, CDR2 SYDVKM. This chain's CDR3 is CAARQGYGYTF. The CDR3 nucleotides read TGTGCCGCCAGGCAGGGGTATGGCTACACCTTC.

This clone was picked up a small number of times. J is TRBJ1-5 and V is TRBV30; D is possibly TRBD1 (5 bases). The V gene lost 5 bases and the J gene lost 0 bases, with 17 bases spanning the gap. The CDR3 sequence is 16 residues long. Germline V gene sequence: CDR1 GTSNPN, CDR2 SVGIG (reference sequence). The CDR3 reads CAWGQGGSDSNQPQHF. For the CDR3, the DNA is TGTGCCTGGGGGCAGGGAGGGTCCGATAGCAATCAGCCCCAGCATTTT. The full variable domain, in which reference TRBV30 and TRBJ1-5 provide the parts outside the CDR3, is SQTIHQWPATLVQPVGSPLSLECTVEGTSNPNLYWYRQAAGRGLQLLFYSVGIGQISSEVPQNLSASRPQDRQFILSSKKLLLSDSGFYLCAWGQGGSDSNQPQHFGDGTRLSIL.

The rearrangement joins TRBV9 to TRBJ2-2, with TRBD2 identical over 8 bases. This CDR3 is 16 amino acids long. CDR1 SGDLS and CDR2 YYNGEE come from the germline V gene. V shed 0 bases, J shed 4 bases, and the junction held 5 bases outside the gene matches. The CDR3 reads CASSVVGTSLTGELFF. CDR3 bases: TGTGCCAGCAGCGTAGTAGGGACTAGTCTCACCGGGGAGCTGTTTTTT. Full variable domain (rest looked up from reference TRBV9 and TRBJ2-2): DSGVTQTPKHLITATGQRVTLRCSPRSGDLSVYWYQQSLDQGLQFLIQYYNGEERAKGNILERFSAQQFPDLHSELNLSSLELGDSALYFCASSVVGTSLTGELFFGEGSRLTVL.

This sequence joins TRBV19 and TRBJ1-1, with 7 bases lining up with TRBD1. This CDR3 comprises 15 residues. The junction had 8 bases not matched to a gene; V was cut back by 3 bases and J by 4 bases. CDR1 and CDR2 from the germline V gene are LNHDA and SQIVND (reference sequence). CDR3 sequence (DNA): TGTGCCAGTAGTATTGGGCCCACAGGGGTCACTGAAGCTTTCTTT. The encoded protein is CASSIGPTGVTEAFF.

The chain links TRBV5-1 to TRBJ1-2; possibly TRBD1 for D (5 bases). Trimming took off 2 bases at V and 8 bases at J, with 19 bases between the two ends. Looked up from germline, CDR1 is SGHRS and CDR2 is YFSETQ. CDR3 length: 15 residues. The DNA for the CDR3 is TGCGCCAGCAGCTTCACTAATGAGGCGGGGGAAGGCTACACCTTC. It codes for CASSFTNEAGEGYTF.

V usage is TRBV21-1 and J usage is TRBJ2-7; the table assigns TRBD2, which was not confirmed against the DNA. TRBV21-1 is termed a pseudogene. There are 17 residues in the CDR3. Here the CDR3 reads CASSKTARTTGPYEQYF. In nucleotides, the CDR3 is TGTGCCAGCAGCAAAACCGCTCGGACTACGGGCCCCTACGAGCAGTACTTC.

The chain employs TRBV19 and TRBJ2-3; no firm D call. Trimming removed 7 bases from V and 2 bases from J, with 10 bases in between. CDR1 and CDR2 from the germline V gene are LNHDA and SQIVND (reference sequence). This CDR3 is 13 amino acids long. CDR3 sequence (DNA): TGTGCCAGTACCCGAAAGCCCACAGATACGCAGTATTTT. It encodes CASTRKPTDTQYF.

The chain carries TRBV6-5 and TRBJ2-7; a possible D gene is TRBD1 (5 bases). The CDR3 length is 14 residues. Deletions cut 6 bases from V and 2 bases from J, with 14 bases between. Germline V gives CDR1 MNHEY, CDR2 SVGAGI. This chain's CDR3 is CASRPATGPYEQYF. The CDR3 DNA reads as TGTGCCAGCAGACCAGCAACAGGTCCCTACGAGCAGTACTTC.

V is TRBV7-3 and J is TRBJ2-1, with 9 positions matching TRBD2. CDR3 length equals 17 residues. CDR1 is SGHTA and CDR2 is FQGTGA in the germline V gene. With V trimmed by 1 base and J by 9 bases, 13 bases remained unmatched. Written as DNA, the CDR3 is TGTGCCAGCAGCTTAATGGGTAGCGGGAGCGGGTTGGGTGAGCAGTTCTTC. As protein: CASSLMGSGSGLGEQFF. The full variable domain, with the rest looked up from reference TRBV7-3 and TRBJ2-1, is GAGVSQTPSNKVTEKGKYVELRCDPISGHTALYWYRQSLGQGPEFLIYFQGTGAADDSGLPNDRFFAVRPEGSVSTLKIQRTERGDSAVYLCASSLMGSGSGLGEQFFGPGTRLTVL.

This sequence joins TRBV7-2 and TRBJ2-7; TRBD2 agrees at 7 bases. There are 14 residues in the CDR3. V shed 5 bases, J shed 5 bases, and the junction held 9 bases outside the gene matches. CDR1 is SGHTA and CDR2 is FQGNSA in the germline V gene. In nucleotides, the CDR3 is TGTGCCAGCAGCCCGGGACTATCCGGAAACGAGCAGTACTTC. Protein product: CASSPGLSGNEQYF.